Below, 23 T cell receptor beta chains from the same sample are listed, as sequenced in a study of human T cells and chemical hapten exposure. Time point noted: pre-sensitization, week 0. Indicated treatment: therapeutic diphenylcyclopropenone sensitization with weekly scalp DPC. Each CDR3 protein is one row after TCRdb ran MiXCR on the RACE reads. The sample has tens of thousands of distinct CDR3 sequences, around 6.6% seen once. Sequenced here: whole blood, sampled in connection with sensitization to the hapten diphenylcyclopropenone (DPC). Receptor source: a woman younger than 45 with alopecia areata. Some clones in this sample may be carry-over from other donors' samples.

Notes on this clonotype: This may be a read error: a much more frequent sequence differs by one nucleotide. This rearrangement joins TRBV5-4 to TRBJ2-3; 8 bases agree with TRBD2. Germline CDR1 is SGHNT and CDR2 is YYREEE (reference sequence). CDR3 length: 15 amino acids. CDR3 sequence: CASSWGTRAQDTLYF. The DNA of the CDR3 is TGTGCCAGCAGCTGGGGGACTAGGGCTCAGGATACGCTGTATTTT.

At least ten counts were recorded for this clonotype. This chain joins TRBV7-6 and TRBJ2-7; TRBD1 matches 8 bases. Per the germline V gene, CDR1 is SGHVS and CDR2 is FNYEAQ. V lost 5 bases, J lost 2 bases, and 5 bases stayed unmatched. The CDR3 is 14 amino acids. The CDR3 DNA reads TGTGCCAGCAGCGTGGACAGGGTGGCCTACGAGCAGTACTTC. Translated, it gives CASSVDRVAYEQYF.

This clonotype has ten or more counts. The chain carries TRBV6-1 and TRBJ2-3, with 7 bases fitting TRBD1. V lost 5 bases and J lost 5; bases outside the gene matches: 10. The CDR3 sequence is 15 residues long. Germline lookup yields CDR1 MNHNS and CDR2 SASEGT. For the CDR3, the DNA is TGTGCCAGCAGTAAACAGGGGATAGTTGGAGATACGCAGTATTTT. This sequence encodes CASSKQGIVGDTQYF.

This clonotype occurred many times. The chain combines TRBV3-1 with TRBJ2-7, with 13 nucleotides matching TRBD2. Germline values: CDR1 LGHDT, CDR2 YNNKEL (reference sequence). The CDR3 runs to 16 residues. J lost 5 bases, V lost 1 base, and 5 bases had no gene match. The chain's CDR3 is CASSQGLAGGAHEQYF. The CDR3 DNA reads as TGTGCCAGCAGCCAAGGACTAGCGGGGGGCGCCCACGAGCAGTACTTC.

The genes are TRBV5-1 and TRBJ1-2; 7 bases map to TRBD1. Germline lookup yields CDR1 SGHRS and CDR2 YFSETQ. The CDR3 consists of 14 residues. Trimming took 0 bases from V and 3 from J; bases not matched to a gene: 2. The CDR3 sequence: CASSLGQGHYGYTF. The CDR3 DNA follows: TGCGCCAGCAGCTTGGGACAGGGACACTATGGCTACACCTTC.

This clonotype was detected many times. CDR3 residues: CASSLFSMGGSTEAFF. The DNA for the CDR3 is TGCGCCAGCAGCTTGTTCTCGATGGGGGGTTCCACTGAAGCTTTCTTT. The V gene is TRBV5-1, the J gene TRBJ1-1; the D gene is possibly TRBD1 (5 bases). CDR1 SGHRS and CDR2 YFSETQ come from the germline V gene. The V end was cut by 1 base, the J end by 4 bases, with 17 bases between. This CDR3 is 16 amino acids long.

This clonotype was counted ten times or more. This chain uses TRBV11-2 with TRBJ2-5; TRBD1 matches 7 bases. From germline, CDR1 is SGHAT and CDR2 FQNNGV. The junction had 7 bases not matched to a gene; V was cut back by 1 base and J by 5 bases. There are 15 residues in the CDR3. The CDR3 DNA follows: TGTGCCAGCAGCTTAGGGAGACAGGGTCTCGAGACCCAGTACTTC. It codes for CASSLGRQGLETQYF.

In this sample, this clonotype turned up many times. V is TRBV19 and J is TRBJ2-4, with D possibly matching TRBD2 (5 bases). The V gene lost 6 bases and the J gene lost 2 bases, with 14 bases spanning the gap. Germline V gene lookup returns CDR1 LNHDA and CDR2 SQIVND (reference sequence). The CDR3 has 15 amino acids. CDR3 amino acids: CASRVGGLTKNIQYF. The CDR3 DNA is TGTGCCAGTAGAGTGGGCGGGCTAACCAAAAACATTCAGTACTTC. The full variable domain, completed using reference TRBV19 and TRBJ2-4, is DGGITQSPKYLFRKEGQNVTLSCEQNLNHDAMYWYRQDPGQGLRLIYYSQIVNDFQKGDIAEGYSVSREKKESFPLTVTSAQKNPTAFYLCASRVGGLTKNIQYFGAGTRLSVL.

This clonotype has ten or more counts. The rearrangement uses TRBV20-1 and TRBJ2-1; D is unclear. The CDR3 sequence is 13 residues long. Per the germline V gene, CDR1 is DFQATT and CDR2 is SNEGSKA (reference sequence). V lost 2 bases to trimming and J lost 2 bases, with 7 bases between them. The DNA of the CDR3 is TGCAGTGCTAGACAGAGCCCCTACAATGAGCAGTTCTTC. It is translated as CSARQSPYNEQFF.

In this sample, this clonotype turned up many times. The chain joins TRBV6-2 or TRBV6-3 to TRBJ2-1; D remains unclear. This CDR3 comprises 12 residues. Germline-derived CDR1 and CDR2 are MNHEY and SVGEGT. The V end lost 5 bases, the J end lost 14 bases, and 16 bases lay between the germline ends. The CDR3 loop is CASSGARYFKFF. CDR3 nucleotides: TGTGCCAGCAGTGGTGCCAGGTATTTCAAGTTCTTC.

Ten or more counts support this clonotype. The gene calls are TRBV20-1 and TRBJ2-1; TRBD1 matches at 7 bases. CDR1 DFQATT and CDR2 SNEGSKA come from the germline V gene (reference sequence). V lost 6 bases and J lost 2; bases outside the gene matches: 4. There are 13 residues in the CDR3. The CDR3 DNA sequence: TGCAGTGCCCCGGGACAGACCTACAATGAGCAGTTCTTC. Translating gives CSAPGQTYNEQFF.

This clonotype turned up a few times. This chain uses TRBV7-3 with TRBJ1-1; no clear D gene. CDR3 size: 14 residues. V lost 0 bases and J lost 7, with 12 bases in between. The V gene's germline CDR1 is SGHTA and CDR2 FQGTGA. Written as DNA, the CDR3 is TGTGCCAGCAGCTTAACTCCGGGTCTGGGTGAAGCTTTCTTT. Amino acid sequence: CASSLTPGLGEAFF.

This sequence joins TRBV5-1 and TRBJ1-1; possible D gene TRBD1, 5 bases. CDR1 and CDR2 (germline): SGHRS, YFSETQ. V was pared by 1 base and J by 6 bases, with 19 bases between. The CDR3 covers 16 residues. The chain's CDR3 is CASSLRGRGSSAEAFF. The DNA for the CDR3 is TGCGCCAGCAGCTTGAGGGGTCGGGGGAGCAGCGCTGAAGCTTTCTTT.

This clonotype was detected only once. A much larger clone is a single base away; this may be a read error. The V and J genes are TRBV20-1 and TRBJ1-2, with D tentatively TRBD1 (6 bases). Germline-derived CDR1 and CDR2 are DFQATT and SNEGSKA (reference sequence). The CDR3 contains 14 residues. Trimming pared 4 bases from V and 3 bases from J, leaving 15 bases between. CDR3 bases: TGCAGTGCTATGGGACGGGGGGCAGACTATGGCTACACCTTC. This gives the protein CSAMGRGADYGYTF.

This clonotype was seen ten or more times. V is TRBV15 and J is TRBJ2-1; D is uncertain. Germline values: CDR1 LNHNV, CDR2 YYDKDF (reference sequence). The CDR3 consists of 13 residues. The V end was cut by 3 bases, the J end by 3 bases, with 6 bases between. CDR3 residues: CATSRLVYNEQFF. In DNA form, the CDR3 reads TGTGCCACCAGCAGGTTGGTCTACAATGAGCAGTTCTTC.

To note about this clonotype: It may be a read error: a sequence one base away is much more abundant. The gene calls are TRBV19 and TRBJ2-1, with 8 bases identical to TRBD1. V gave up 8 bases and J gave up 0 bases; unmatched junction bases: 9. From germline, CDR1 is LNHDA and CDR2 SQIVND (reference sequence). The CDR3 loop spans 16 amino acids. For the CDR3, the DNA is TGTGCCAGTGGTGCTACAGGGGGATCCTCCTACAATGAGCAGTTCTTC. Translation gives CASGATGGSSYNEQFF.

This clonotype was found many times. The chain combines TRBV15 with TRBJ1-1, with TRBD1 as a possible D gene (5 bases). The CDR3 consists of 16 residues. Trimming shortened V by 0 bases and J by 4 bases, and 15 bases separated the two germline ends. Germline CDR1 and CDR2: LNHNV and YYDKDF (reference sequence). The CDR3 nucleotides are TGTGCCACCAGCAGAGATCGCCAGGGAGGGATCACTGAAGCTTTCTTT. Translation gives CATSRDRQGGITEAFF. Drawing the rest from reference TRBV15 and TRBJ1-1, the complete variable domain is DAMVIQNPRYQVTQFGKPVTLSCSQTLNHNVMYWYQQKSSQAPKLLFHYYDKDFNNEADTPDNFQSRRPNTSFCFLDIRSPGLGDTAMYLCATSRDRQGGITEAFFGQGTRLTVV.

J is TRBJ2-5 and V is TRBV9; D call uncertain. Germline V gene sequence: CDR1 SGDLS, CDR2 YYNGEE. The CDR3 loop spans 13 amino acids. The ends were cut back, 5 bases at V and 2 bases at J, with 10 bases in the middle. CDR3 in DNA: TGTGCCAGCAGTGGATCAGGACAAGAGACCCAGTACTTC. Residues: CASSGSGQETQYF. Full variable domain (missing parts from reference TRBV9 and TRBJ2-5): DSGVTQTPKHLITATGQRVTLRCSPRSGDLSVYWYQQSLDQGLQFLIQYYNGEERAKGNILERFSAQQFPDLHSELNLSSLELGDSALYFCASSGSGQETQYFGPGTRLLVL.

This chain joins TRBV25-1 and TRBJ2-7, with a weak D call TRBD1 (5 bases). V lost 1 base to trimming and J lost 3 bases, with 10 bases between them. This CDR3 is 14 amino acids long. Germline values: CDR1 MGHDK, CDR2 SYGVNS. The CDR3 DNA follows: TGTGCCAGCAGTGAATTTAGGGGTTACTACGAGCAGTACTTC. Amino acids: CASSEFRGYYEQYF.

This clonotype was observed a few times. V and J are TRBV6-6 and TRBJ1-1; D perhaps matches TRBD1 (5 bases). CDR1 and CDR2 from the germline V gene are MNHNY and SVGAGI (reference sequence). The CDR3 runs 15 residues. Deletions cut 5 bases from V and 5 bases from J, with 18 bases between. The CDR3 region is CASSTAGALRTEAFF. The CDR3 DNA reads as TGTGCCAGCAGTACCGCCGGGGCGTTACGTACTGAAGCTTTCTTT.

This clonotype was seen ten or more times. The rearrangement links TRBV6-5 to TRBJ1-6; D gene unclear. The CDR3 spans 16 residues. Germline CDR1 reads MNHEY; CDR2 reads SVGAGI. Trimming took 4 bases from V and 9 from J, leaving 19 bases between them. The CDR3 DNA reads TGTGCCAGCAGTTCATTAGGCGGGCGCTCCATTTCACCCCTCCACTTT. Its protein product is CASSSLGGRSISPLHF.

This clonotype was observed a handful of times. This sequence joins TRBV20-1 and TRBJ1-1; 8 bases align to TRBD1. V shed 2 bases, J shed 4 bases, and the junction held 9 bases outside the gene matches. From germline, CDR1 is DFQATT and CDR2 SNEGSKA (reference sequence). This CDR3 is built from 15 residues. CDR3 amino acids: CSARSTGARGTEAFF. Written as DNA, the CDR3 is TGCAGTGCTAGATCGACAGGGGCGAGGGGCACTGAAGCTTTCTTT.

This clonotype came up many times. The rearrangement links TRBV20-1 to TRBJ2-7, with 10 bases identical to TRBD2. The CDR3 has 16 amino acids. With V trimmed by 4 bases and J by 6 bases, 15 bases remained unmatched. The germline CDR1 and CDR2 sequences are DFQATT and SNEGSKA (reference sequence). CDR3 residues: CSAIFASGGPPPEQYF. CDR3 DNA: TGCAGTGCTATCTTCGCTAGCGGGGGCCCACCGCCCGAGCAGTACTTC.